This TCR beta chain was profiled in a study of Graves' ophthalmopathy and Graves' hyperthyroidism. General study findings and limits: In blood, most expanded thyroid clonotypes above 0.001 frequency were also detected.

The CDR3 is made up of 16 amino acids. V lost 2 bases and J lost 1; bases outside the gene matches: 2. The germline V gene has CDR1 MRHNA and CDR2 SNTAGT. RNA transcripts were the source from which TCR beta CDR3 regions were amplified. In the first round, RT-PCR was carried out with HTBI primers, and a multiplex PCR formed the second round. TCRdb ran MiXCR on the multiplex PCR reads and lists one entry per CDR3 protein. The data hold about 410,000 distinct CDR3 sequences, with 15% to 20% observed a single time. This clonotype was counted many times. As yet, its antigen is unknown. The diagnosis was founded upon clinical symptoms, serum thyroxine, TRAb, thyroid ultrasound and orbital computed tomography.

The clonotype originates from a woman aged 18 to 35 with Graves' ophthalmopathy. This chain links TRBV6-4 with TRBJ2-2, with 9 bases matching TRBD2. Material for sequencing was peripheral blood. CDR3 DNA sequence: TGTGCCAGCAGTGACGCAGCGGGAGGGAACACCGGGGAGCTGTTTTTT. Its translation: CASSDAAGGNTGELFF.